This TCR beta chain was identified during a study of blood T cell repertoires in COVID-19. Donors in Cohort 3 counted as recovered after two negative PCRs, clearance, or symptom resolution. In the study's own analysis: Reference gene primer amplification in the assay estimated nucleated cell counts. Data came from immunoSEQ multiplex PCR; TCRdb stores just in-frame clones and leaves some out. That table supplies the V and J calls and clone size; D and trimming were determined from the DNA. The sample records hundreds of thousands of clones, around 89% being singletons. The receptor's source is a man aged 30 to 45 who had recovered from COVID-19. The specimen was PBMCs or T cells enriched from blood (not recorded which).

DNA of the CDR3: TGTGCCAGCAGCTTAGGGGGTGGCGGGAGGGCCATCAATGAGCAGTTCTTC. Amino acid sequence: CASSLGGGGRAINEQFF. J is TRBJ2-1 and V is TRBV11-3; 9 bases align to TRBD2. Germline V gene data show CDR1 as SGHNT and CDR2 as YENEEA. CDR3 length: 17 residues. J was trimmed by 6 bases and V by 1 base; bases with no gene match: 10.